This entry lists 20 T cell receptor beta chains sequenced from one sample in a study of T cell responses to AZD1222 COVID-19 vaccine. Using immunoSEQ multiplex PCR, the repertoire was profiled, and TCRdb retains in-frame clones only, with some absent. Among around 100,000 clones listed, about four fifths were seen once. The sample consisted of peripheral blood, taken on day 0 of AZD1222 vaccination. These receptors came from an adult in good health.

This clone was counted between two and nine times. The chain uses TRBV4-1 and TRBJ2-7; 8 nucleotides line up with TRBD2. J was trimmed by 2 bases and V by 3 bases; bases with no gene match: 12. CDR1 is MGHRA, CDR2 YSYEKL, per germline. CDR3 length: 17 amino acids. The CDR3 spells CASSQKPSSGKPYEQYF. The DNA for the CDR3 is TGCGCCAGCAGCCAGAAACCAAGTAGCGGGAAACCCTACGAGCAGTACTTC.

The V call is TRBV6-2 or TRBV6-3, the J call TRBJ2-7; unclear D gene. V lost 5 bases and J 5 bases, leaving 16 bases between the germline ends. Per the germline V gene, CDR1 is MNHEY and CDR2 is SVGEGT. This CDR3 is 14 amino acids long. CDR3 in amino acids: CASSPLRVSNEQYF. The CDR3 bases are TGTGCCAGCAGTCCCCTCCGGGTCTCTAACGAGCAGTACTTC.

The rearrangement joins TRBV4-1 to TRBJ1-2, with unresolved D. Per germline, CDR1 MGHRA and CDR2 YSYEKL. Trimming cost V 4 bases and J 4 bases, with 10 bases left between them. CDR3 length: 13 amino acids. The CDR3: CASSLELSYGYTF. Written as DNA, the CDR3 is TGCGCCAGCAGCCTGGAGTTATCCTATGGCTACACCTTC.

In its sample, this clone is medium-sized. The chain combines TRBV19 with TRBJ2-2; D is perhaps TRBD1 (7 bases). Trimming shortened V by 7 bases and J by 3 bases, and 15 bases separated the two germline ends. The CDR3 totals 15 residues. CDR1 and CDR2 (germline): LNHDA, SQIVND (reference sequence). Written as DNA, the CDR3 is TGTGCCAGTACCTCGGACAGGAGGGACACCGGGGAGCTGTTTTTT. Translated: CASTSDRRDTGELFF.

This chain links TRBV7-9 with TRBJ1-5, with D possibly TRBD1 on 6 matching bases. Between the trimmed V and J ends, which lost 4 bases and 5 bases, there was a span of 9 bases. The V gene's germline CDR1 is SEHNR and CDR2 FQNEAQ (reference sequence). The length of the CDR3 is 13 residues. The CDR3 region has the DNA TGTGCCAGCAGCTCTAGACAGGATCAGCCCCAGCATTTT. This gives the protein CASSSRQDQPQHF.

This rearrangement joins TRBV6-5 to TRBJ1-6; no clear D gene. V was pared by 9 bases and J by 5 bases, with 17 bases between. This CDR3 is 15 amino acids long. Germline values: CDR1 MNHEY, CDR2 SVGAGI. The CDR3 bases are TGTGCCAGTAGAGTCCTGACGCCGAATAATTCACCCCTCCACTTT. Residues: CASRVLTPNNSPLHF.

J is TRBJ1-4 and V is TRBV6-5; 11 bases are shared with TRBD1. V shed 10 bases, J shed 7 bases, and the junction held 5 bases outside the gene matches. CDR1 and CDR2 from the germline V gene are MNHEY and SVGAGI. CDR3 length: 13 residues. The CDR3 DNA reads TGTGCCATAGGGACAGGGGGTCGTGAAAAACTGTTTTTT. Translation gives CAIGTGGREKLFF.

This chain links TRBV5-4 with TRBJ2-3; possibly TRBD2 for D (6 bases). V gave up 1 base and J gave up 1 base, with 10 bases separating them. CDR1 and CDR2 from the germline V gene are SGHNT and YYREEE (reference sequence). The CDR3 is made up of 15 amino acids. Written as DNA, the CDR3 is TGTGCCAGCAGCTTGACTAGCTTTGGCACAGATACGCAGTATTTT. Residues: CASSLTSFGTDTQYF.

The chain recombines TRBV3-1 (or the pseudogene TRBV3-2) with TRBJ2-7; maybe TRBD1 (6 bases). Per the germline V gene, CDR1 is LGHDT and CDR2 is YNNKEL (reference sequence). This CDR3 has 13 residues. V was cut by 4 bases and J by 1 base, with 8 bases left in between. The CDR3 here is CASSRTASYEQYF. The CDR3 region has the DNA TGTGCCAGCAGCCGGACAGCTTCCTACGAGCAGTACTTC.

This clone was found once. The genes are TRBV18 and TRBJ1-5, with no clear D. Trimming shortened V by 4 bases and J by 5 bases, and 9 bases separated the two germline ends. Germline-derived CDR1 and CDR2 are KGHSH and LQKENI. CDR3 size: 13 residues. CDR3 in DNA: TGTGCCAGCTCACTCCGCACCGATCAGCCCCAGCATTTT. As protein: CASSLRTDQPQHF.

The CDR3 DNA follows: TGTGCCAGCAGTTTAGCGGGGCCGGATACGCAGTATTTT. This encodes CASSLAGPDTQYF. The gene calls are TRBV28 and TRBJ2-3, with D possibly TRBD2 on 6 matching bases. This CDR3 region has 13 residues. The V and J ends lost 2 bases and 6 bases respectively, with 9 bases between them. Per the germline V gene, CDR1 is MDHEN and CDR2 is SYDVKM.

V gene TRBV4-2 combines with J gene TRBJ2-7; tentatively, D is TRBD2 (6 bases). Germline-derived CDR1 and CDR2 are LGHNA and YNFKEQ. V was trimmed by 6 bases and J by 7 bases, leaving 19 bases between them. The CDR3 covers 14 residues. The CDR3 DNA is TGTGCCAGCAGGAACAATGCGGGGCGCTATGAGCAGTACTTC. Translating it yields CASRNNAGRYEQYF.

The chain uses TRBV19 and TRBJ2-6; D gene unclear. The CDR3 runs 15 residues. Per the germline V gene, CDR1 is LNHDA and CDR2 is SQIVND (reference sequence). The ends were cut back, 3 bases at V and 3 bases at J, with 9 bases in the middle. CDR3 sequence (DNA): TGTGCCAGTAGTATCGGTGGCGATGGGGCCAACGTCCTGACTTTC. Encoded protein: CASSIGGDGANVLTF. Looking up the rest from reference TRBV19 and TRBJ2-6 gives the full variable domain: DGGITQSPKYLFRKEGQNVTLSCEQNLNHDAMYWYRQDPGQGLRLIYYSQIVNDFQKGDIAEGYSVSREKKESFPLTVTSAQKNPTAFYLCASSIGGDGANVLTFGAGSRLTVL.

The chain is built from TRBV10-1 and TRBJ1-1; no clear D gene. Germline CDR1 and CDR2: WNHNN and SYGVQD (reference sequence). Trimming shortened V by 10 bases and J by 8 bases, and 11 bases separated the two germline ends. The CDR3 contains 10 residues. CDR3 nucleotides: TGCGCCACCATTTCAGGAGAAGCTTTCTTT. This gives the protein CATISGEAFF.

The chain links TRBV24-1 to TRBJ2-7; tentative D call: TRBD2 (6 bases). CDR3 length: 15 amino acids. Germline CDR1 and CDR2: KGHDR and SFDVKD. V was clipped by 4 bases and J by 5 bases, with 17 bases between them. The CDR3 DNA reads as TGTGCCACCAGTGAAGGGTCGGGAGTAATTCACGAGCAGTACTTC. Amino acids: CATSEGSGVIHEQYF.

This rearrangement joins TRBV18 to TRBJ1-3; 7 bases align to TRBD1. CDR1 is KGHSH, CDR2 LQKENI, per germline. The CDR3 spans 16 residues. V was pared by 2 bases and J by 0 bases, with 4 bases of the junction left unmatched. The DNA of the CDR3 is TGTGCCAGCTCACCAGGGACAGAACACTCTGGAAACACCATATATTTT. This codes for CASSPGTEHSGNTIYF.

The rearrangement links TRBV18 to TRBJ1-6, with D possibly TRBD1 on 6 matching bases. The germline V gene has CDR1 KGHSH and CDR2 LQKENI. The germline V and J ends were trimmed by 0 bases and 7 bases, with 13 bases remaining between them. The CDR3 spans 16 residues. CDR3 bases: TGTGCCAGCTCACCACCGGAGGGGGTGGGAAATTCACCCCTCCACTTT. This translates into CASSPPEGVGNSPLHF.

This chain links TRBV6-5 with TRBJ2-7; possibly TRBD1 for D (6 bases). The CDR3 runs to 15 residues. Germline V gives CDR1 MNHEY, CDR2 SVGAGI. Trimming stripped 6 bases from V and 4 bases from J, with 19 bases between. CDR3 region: CASRRGSGYGYEQYF. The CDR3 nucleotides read TGTGCCAGCAGAAGGGGGAGCGGATATGGATACGAGCAGTACTTC.

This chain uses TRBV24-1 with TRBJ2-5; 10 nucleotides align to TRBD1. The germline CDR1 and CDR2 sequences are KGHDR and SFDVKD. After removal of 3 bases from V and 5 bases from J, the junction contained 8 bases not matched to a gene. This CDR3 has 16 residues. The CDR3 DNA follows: TGTGCCACCAGTGATCCCCAAGGGACAGGGGATGAGACCCAGTACTTC. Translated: CATSDPQGTGDETQYF.

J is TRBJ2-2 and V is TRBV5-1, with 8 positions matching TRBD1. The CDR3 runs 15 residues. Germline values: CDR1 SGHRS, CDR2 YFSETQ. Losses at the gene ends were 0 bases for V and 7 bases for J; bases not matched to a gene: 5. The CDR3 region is CASSLEQGANGELFF. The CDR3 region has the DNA TGCGCCAGCAGCTTGGAGCAGGGGGCTAACGGGGAGCTGTTTTTT.